The 27 T cell receptor beta chains reported below all come from one sample, sequenced in a study of T cells after yellow fever vaccination. MiXCR, applied by TCRdb to the 5' RACE reads, yields one record per CDR3 protein. Altogether roughly 160,000 distinct CDR3 sequences are present, about a tenth being singletons, with the ten largest covering about a third. Specimen: CD8+ T cells sorted from PBMCs, collected 45 days after the yellow fever booster vaccination. These receptors were collected from a man younger than 30 who received the YFV17D yellow fever vaccine.

This clonotype was counted only a few times. This chain uses TRBV27 with TRBJ1-6; D perhaps matches TRBD1 (5 bases). This CDR3 has 15 residues. In germline, CDR1 is MNHEY, CDR2 SMNVEV (reference sequence). Trimming removed 6 bases from V and 4 bases from J, with 13 bases in between. This chain's CDR3 is CASRTLRGYNSPLHF. CDR3 nucleotide sequence: TGTGCCAGCAGGACCCTGAGGGGATATAATTCACCCCTCCACTTT.

The chain employs TRBV4-2 and TRBJ2-6; TRBD2 aligns across 7 bases. This CDR3 is built from 19 residues. Germline CDR1 reads LGHNA; CDR2 reads YNFKEQ. V lost 4 bases and J lost 0; bases outside the gene matches: 12. This CDR3 is CASSPGGRLASSGANVLTF. The CDR3 DNA is TGTGCCAGCAGCCCCGGGGGGAGGCTAGCCAGCTCTGGGGCCAACGTCCTGACTTTC.

This chain uses TRBV6-6 with TRBJ2-1, with TRBD2 identical over 7 bases. V gave up 6 bases and J gave up 0 bases; unmatched junction bases: 8. Germline V gives CDR1 MNHNY, CDR2 SVGAGI (reference sequence). CDR3 length: 16 amino acids. CDR3 residues: CASSSGLAVSYNEQFF. The CDR3 coding sequence is TGTGCCAGCAGCAGTGGTCTAGCGGTCTCCTACAATGAGCAGTTCTTC.

In this sample, this clonotype turned up many times. The V call is TRBV6-2 or TRBV6-3, the J call TRBJ2-7, with D perhaps TRBD1 (5 bases). The CDR3 is 14 residues long. With 7 bases removed from V and 0 bases from J, the gap between germline ends came to 13 bases. Germline CDR1 reads MNHEY; CDR2 reads SVGEGT. CDR3 DNA sequence: TGTGCCAGCACCCTCCCAGGGCTCTCCTACGAGCAGTACTTC. As protein: CASTLPGLSYEQYF.

The chain is built from TRBV6-2 or TRBV6-3 and TRBJ2-1; unclear D gene. CDR3 length equals 14 residues. CDR1 MNHEY and CDR2 SVGEGT come from the germline V gene. V lost 0 bases and J lost 3, with 6 bases in between. The CDR3 sequence is CASSYSRGYNEQFF. CDR3 nucleotide sequence: TGTGCCAGCAGTTACTCGAGAGGCTACAATGAGCAGTTCTTC.

The gene calls are TRBV4-1 and TRBJ1-5; no firm D call. The V end was cut by 8 bases, the J end by 7 bases, with 18 bases between. Per germline, CDR1 MGHRA and CDR2 YSYEKL. This CDR3 is 14 amino acids long. DNA for the CDR3: TGCGCCAGCCAGCCAGGCGGAGGGTTGCAGCCCCAGCATTTT. Protein: CASQPGGGLQPQHF.

This clonotype came up a few times. V is TRBV7-9 and J is TRBJ1-1; possibly TRBD1 for D (5 bases). The CDR3 totals 17 residues. In germline, CDR1 is SEHNR, CDR2 FQNEAQ (reference sequence). Trimming pared 1 base from V and 3 bases from J, leaving 18 bases between. CDR3 in DNA: TGTGCCAGCAGCTTAGGGGCCGCAGGTGGAGGGGACACTGAAGCTTTCTTT. It is translated as CASSLGAAGGGDTEAFF.

The chain joins TRBV5-4 to TRBJ2-1, with D possibly being TRBD2 (5 bases). This CDR3 spans 14 amino acids. Germline assignment: CDR1 SGHNT and CDR2 YYREEE (reference sequence). Trimming cost V 6 bases and J 10 bases, with 20 bases left between them. Here the CDR3 reads CASIPAEGFGEQFF. CDR3 bases: TGTGCCAGCATCCCCGCCGAGGGATTTGGGGAGCAGTTCTTC.

This clonotype was detected a few times. This sequence joins TRBV4-3 and TRBJ1-1; TRBD1 aligns across 8 bases. Trimming at V came to 5 bases and at J to 1 base, leaving 6 bases not matched to a gene. From germline, CDR1 is LGHNA and CDR2 YSLEER. The CDR3 runs 15 residues. The CDR3 spells CASSEGTGGNTEAFF. The CDR3 DNA reads TGCGCCAGCAGCGAGGGGACAGGAGGGAACACTGAAGCTTTCTTT.

The rearrangement uses TRBV6-5 and TRBJ2-1; D is possibly TRBD1 or TRBD2 (7 bases each). Germline V gene data show CDR1 as MNHEY and CDR2 as SVGAGI. The CDR3 loop spans 15 amino acids. With 0 bases removed from V and 9 bases from J, the gap between germline ends came to 15 bases. CDR3 region: CASSYSTGEGIEQFF. The CDR3 bases are TGTGCCAGCAGTTACTCCACAGGGGAGGGCATTGAGCAGTTCTTC.

J is TRBJ2-3 and V is TRBV11-1, with 7 bases matching TRBD2. The CDR3 is 15 amino acids. Germline-derived CDR1 and CDR2 are SGHAT and FQDESV (reference sequence). The V gene end was trimmed by 5 bases and the J gene end by 2 bases; junction bases not matched to a gene: 7. CDR3 DNA: TGTGCCAGCAGCCCACGGGGGAGGGACACAGATACGCAGTATTTT. As protein: CASSPRGRDTDTQYF.

The gene calls are TRBV6-6 and TRBJ1-6, with D tentatively TRBD1 (5 bases). The CDR3 has 16 amino acids. The V gene lost 10 bases and the J gene lost 1 base, with 17 bases spanning the gap. In germline, CDR1 is MNHNY, CDR2 SVGAGI (reference sequence). The DNA of the CDR3 is TGTGCCACTATGGCGGGGGTGAAGTCCTATAATTCACCCCTCCACTTT. This sequence encodes CATMAGVKSYNSPLHF.

This clonotype was counted a few times. CDR3 bases: TGTGCCAGCAGCTTGTGGGACAGTACGAACACCGGGGAGCTGTTTTTT. Translating it yields CASSLWDSTNTGELFF. This chain uses TRBV7-9 with TRBJ2-2, with 7 bases identical to TRBD1. From germline, CDR1 is SEHNR and CDR2 FQNEAQ (reference sequence). Trimming removed 3 bases from V and 0 bases from J; junction bases left unmatched: 4. The length of the CDR3 is 16 residues.

The chain employs TRBV20-1 and TRBJ1-1; D gene uncertain. This CDR3 comprises 15 residues. V was pared by 2 bases and J by 6 bases, with 19 bases between. Per germline, CDR1 DFQATT and CDR2 SNEGSKA (reference sequence). The CDR3 DNA follows: TGCAGTGCTAGATCAGAAACCCCAACCGGACCTGAAGCTTTCTTT. Protein sequence: CSARSETPTGPEAFF.

This clonotype was counted a few times. The chain carries TRBV20-1 and TRBJ2-1; a weak D match, TRBD2 (6 bases). This CDR3 is built from 15 residues. V was shortened by 6 bases and J by 8 bases, with 23 bases between the two germline ends. Germline V CDR1 and CDR2: DFQATT, SNEGSKA (reference sequence). The CDR3, as DNA: TGCAGTGCAGAGGGACTCCATCTTACGTCCGATGAGCAGTTCTTC. It encodes CSAEGLHLTSDEQFF.

This clonotype was counted ten times or more. V and J are TRBV10-3 and TRBJ2-7; D unresolved. Germline-derived CDR1 and CDR2 are ENHRY and SYGVKD. The CDR3 extends over 15 amino acids. V lost 3 bases, J lost 3 bases, and 15 bases lay in between. This CDR3 is CAISDGLINDYEQYF. In DNA form, the CDR3 reads TGTGCCATCAGTGATGGTCTCATTAACGACTACGAGCAGTACTTC.

As regards this clonotype: The junction and the germline gene differ at one end; a read error may be behind it. The chain is built from TRBV28 and TRBJ1-5; tentative D call: TRBD1 (6 bases). The CDR3 is 14 residues long. Germline loops: CDR1 MDHEN, CDR2 SYDVKM. Written as DNA, the CDR3 is TGTGCCAGCACTTTACAGGGATCGAATCAGCCCCAGCATTTT. It yields the protein CASTLQGSNQPQHF.

The J gene is TRBJ2-3, the V gene TRBV19; 11 bases are shared with TRBD2. Losses at the gene ends were 6 bases for V and 2 bases for J; bases not matched to a gene: 7. Germline V gene lookup returns CDR1 LNHDA and CDR2 SQIVND (reference sequence). The CDR3 has 16 residues. CDR3 in DNA: TGTGCCAGTAGAGAATTAGCGGGGGGGCCCACAGATACGCAGTATTTT. The encoded protein is CASRELAGGPTDTQYF. Full variable domain (rest looked up from reference TRBV19 and TRBJ2-3): DGGITQSPKYLFRKEGQNVTLSCEQNLNHDAMYWYRQDPGQGLRLIYYSQIVNDFQKGDIAEGYSVSREKKESFPLTVTSAQKNPTAFYLCASRELAGGPTDTQYFGPGTRLTVL.

The chain has TRBV19 and TRBJ2-4, with 11 positions matching TRBD2. J lost 8 bases, V lost 3 bases, and 6 bases had no gene match. Germline V gives CDR1 LNHDA, CDR2 SQIVND (reference sequence). The CDR3 spans 15 residues. The CDR3 region is CASSIFSGGAYIQYF. CDR3 bases: TGTGCCAGTAGTATTTTTAGCGGGGGGGCCTACATTCAGTACTTC.

V usage is TRBV4-3 and J usage is TRBJ2-3, with TRBD1 identical over 7 bases. V lost 4 bases to trimming and J lost 6 bases; unmatched junction nucleotides: 10. The CDR3 has 15 residues. The V gene's germline CDR1 is LGHNA and CDR2 YSLEER. CDR3 amino acids: CASSRAEGGADTQYF. In DNA form, the CDR3 reads TGCGCCAGCAGCCGGGCCGAAGGGGGCGCGGATACGCAGTATTTT.

The chain carries TRBV4-3 and TRBJ1-6; no clear D gene. The CDR3 has 15 residues. Per germline, CDR1 LGHNA and CDR2 YSLEER. V shed 1 base and J shed 5 bases, with 9 bases lying between them. CDR3 sequence (DNA): TGCGCCAGCAGCCAAGGCAATGGGGATAATTCACCCCTCCACTTT. Protein: CASSQGNGDNSPLHF.

The gene calls are TRBV5-1 and TRBJ2-2; D may match TRBD1 or TRBD2 (5 bases each). CDR1 is SGHRS and CDR2 is YFSETQ in the germline V gene. V lost 1 base and J 2 bases, leaving 12 bases between the germline ends. There are 16 residues in the CDR3. CDR3 loop: CASSLRGRANTGELFF. For the CDR3, the DNA is TGCGCCAGCAGCTTGCGGGGCAGGGCAAACACCGGGGAGCTGTTTTTT.

Many counts were recorded for this clonotype. The V gene is TRBV12-3 or TRBV12-4, the J gene TRBJ2-7, with 8 bases matching TRBD2. This CDR3 has 15 residues. V lost 2 bases and J lost 3; bases outside the gene matches: 6. The CDR3 reads CASSLLAGGLYEQYF. The DNA of the CDR3 is TGTGCCAGCAGTTTATTGGCGGGGGGTCTCTACGAGCAGTACTTC.

This chain connects TRBV11-3 to TRBJ2-7; 7 bases are a match to TRBD1. Unmatched junction bases numbered 8, after V lost 5 bases and J lost 4 bases. From germline, CDR1 is SGHNT and CDR2 YENEEA. The CDR3 is 14 residues long. The CDR3 nucleotides read TGTGCCAGCAGCGAACCGGGGACAGTATACGAGCAGTACTTC. Its translation is CASSEPGTVYEQYF.

This clonotype was seen at least ten times. The chain carries TRBV27 and TRBJ1-6; D is uncertain. V gave up 3 bases and J gave up 8 bases, with 14 bases separating them. CDR3 size: 15 residues. Germline assignment: CDR1 MNHEY and CDR2 SMNVEV (reference sequence). CDR3 in amino acids: CASSLLGVNYSPLHF. CDR3 DNA sequence: TGTGCCAGCAGTTTGCTCGGGGTGAACTATTCACCCCTCCACTTT.

The chain links TRBV4-1 to TRBJ2-3; possibly TRBD1 or TRBD2 for D (6 bases each). V was trimmed by 5 bases and J by 0 bases, leaving 15 bases between them. This CDR3 is built from 16 residues. CDR1 and CDR2 from the germline V gene are MGHRA and YSYEKL. DNA of the CDR3: TGCGCCAGCAGCTATCGGGGGCTCACTAGCACAGATACGCAGTATTTT. Translating gives CASSYRGLTSTDTQYF.

The J gene is TRBJ2-1, the V gene TRBV4-1, with 9 positions matching TRBD2. V trimming: 3 bases; J trimming: 4 bases; junction bases outside the gene matches: 4. Germline V gene lookup returns CDR1 MGHRA and CDR2 YSYEKL. The CDR3 runs 15 residues. CDR3 loop: CASSQASGAYNEQFF. DNA of the CDR3: TGCGCCAGCAGCCAGGCTAGCGGGGCTTACAATGAGCAGTTCTTC.